The TCR beta chain under discussion was sequenced for a study of CXCR3-negative and CXCR3-positive naive CD8 T cells. TRB cDNA libraries were made by UMI-labeled 5' RACE. TCRdb reanalyzed the 5' RACE reads and collapses them to one entry per CDR3 protein, without DNA. The repertoire table contains 75,000 to 100,000 distinct CDR3 sequences. Concerning this clonotype: No antigen is known for it.

From germline, CDR1 is PRHDT and CDR2 FYEKMQ (reference sequence). The CDR3 extends over 13 amino acids. Overall study results and limits: Naive cells positive for CXCR3 carried more hydrophobic TRB CDR3s than CXCR3-negative ones.

This sequence joins TRBV13 and TRBJ2-3. The source material was naive CXCR3+ CD8+ T cells from blood. Indicated subset: CD45RO-CCR7+CD27+CD95- naive CD8+ T cells expressing CXCR3 (TNR3+). The receptor's source is a human donor in good health. Some clones in this sample may be carry-over from other donors' samples. The CDR3 loop is CASSRWTTDTQYF.